Here is one T cell receptor (beta chain) with its context. V lost 6 bases, J lost 6 bases, and 14 bases lay in between. Germline V gene sequence: CDR1 SNHLY, CDR2 FYNNEI. This CDR3 contains 13 residues. This sample was taken from a study of regulatory T cells in long-lasting Graves disease. The time point here: newly diagnosed GD, antithyroid drugs for less than 3 months. PBMC RNA was the source of the TCR library. Assembly of TCR beta libraries relied on iRepertoire HTBI primers together with Arm-PCR of CDR3 regions. Per the original data handling: In the combined samples, around 60 TRBV and 14 TRBJ segments were identified. TCRdb reprocessed the multiplex PCR reads via MiXCR and lists one record per CDR3 protein. TCRdb assigned the V and J calls; the authors' analysis was not used. The sample holds fewer than 350,000 distinct CDR3 sequences; about a sixth are singletons and the top ten take less than 40%.

This TCR was sampled from a female donor with Graves disease. This chain uses TRBV2 with TRBJ1-1; the D gene is possibly TRBD1 (6 bases). The sample in question was peripheral blood mononuclear cells (PBMCs), obtained at new diagnosis, from a patient treated with antithyroid drugs. This CDR3 is CASSTGTVPEAFF. The DNA for the CDR3 is TGTGCCAGCAGCACAGGGACGGTCCCTGAAGCTTTCTTT.